Listed here are 11 T cell receptor beta chains from one sample, sequenced in a study of blood T cell repertoires in COVID-19. TCRdb keeps only in-frame clones here, not all; method: immunoSEQ multiplex PCR. The sample includes around 150,000 clones, more than 85% seen only once; the top ten take around 2%. The sample consisted of peripheral blood. These receptor sequences come from a woman aged 55-70 years with COVID-19, enrolled during active disease.

The rearrangement joins TRBV6-2 or TRBV6-3 to TRBJ2-1; 13 bases are a match to TRBD2. The CDR3 consists of 15 residues. Germline trimming cut 5 bases from V and 4 bases from J; bases unmatched to any gene: 2. The germline V gene has CDR1 MNHEY and CDR2 SVGEGT. The CDR3: CASSLLAGGYNEQFF. CDR3 bases: TGTGCCAGCAGTCTACTAGCGGGGGGGTACAATGAGCAGTTCTTC.

The genes are TRBV10-3 and TRBJ2-6, with D uncertain. The CDR3 consists of 15 residues. Trimming left V 4 bases short and J 0 bases short, with 7 bases between. CDR1 and CDR2 from the germline V gene are ENHRY and SYGVKD. The CDR3 DNA reads TGTGCCATCAGTGGTCAGGCCTCTGGGGCCAACGTCCTGACTTTC. Translating gives CAISGQASGANVLTF.

The V gene is TRBV7-3, the J gene TRBJ1-2; 8 bases are a match to TRBD1. Germline CDR1 SGHTA, CDR2 FQGTGA. Trimming removed 7 bases from V and 10 bases from J; junction bases left unmatched: 14. This CDR3 comprises 14 residues. Here the CDR3 reads CASNVQGGGGDYTF. The CDR3 nucleotides are TGTGCCAGCAACGTACAGGGGGGTGGTGGCGACTACACCTTC.

V is TRBV7-2 and J is TRBJ2-1; 8 bases agree with TRBD2. This CDR3 spans 15 amino acids. Germline V gene sequence: CDR1 SGHTA, CDR2 FQGNSA. The V gene end was trimmed by 3 bases and the J gene end by 12 bases; junction bases not matched to a gene: 13. CDR3: CASSFAGGAGGRQFF. The DNA for the CDR3 is TGTGCCAGCAGCTTCGCGGGGGGCGCAGGCGGGAGGCAGTTCTTC. Using reference TRBV7-2 and TRBJ2-1 for the parts outside the CDR3, the full variable domain is GAGVSQSPSNKVTEKGKDVELRCDPISGHTALYWYRQSLGQGLEFLIYFQGNSAPDKSGLPSDRFSAERTGGSVSTLTIQRTQQEDSAVYLCASSFAGGAGGRQFFGPGTRLTVL.

The chain carries TRBV2 and TRBJ1-2, with TRBD1 as a possible D gene (5 bases). V lost 2 bases to trimming and J lost 4 bases, with 11 bases between them. There are 14 residues in the CDR3. Germline V gene sequence: CDR1 SNHLY, CDR2 FYNNEI. The CDR3 here is CASSEPGVGYGYTF. The CDR3 DNA sequence: TGTGCCAGCAGTGAACCGGGGGTTGGCTATGGCTACACCTTC.

This chain joins TRBV7-2 and TRBJ2-7; TRBD2 is a possible D gene (5 bases). CDR1 and CDR2 (germline): SGHTA, FQGNSA. The CDR3 is made up of 16 amino acids. V was shortened by 0 bases and J by 2 bases, with 14 bases between the two germline ends. CDR3 bases: TGTGCCAGCAGCTTAGCCACCGCGGGTATCCCCTACGAGCAGTACTTC. This gives the protein CASSLATAGIPYEQYF.

This clone was recorded once. The V and J genes are TRBV6-5 and TRBJ1-1; 7 bases agree with TRBD1. Per germline, CDR1 MNHEY and CDR2 SVGAGI. The CDR3 contains 15 residues. Unmatched junction bases numbered 3, after V lost 2 bases and J lost 0 bases. The CDR3 here is CASSYPGQLNTEAFF. CDR3 nucleotide sequence: TGTGCCAGCAGTTACCCGGGACAGTTGAACACTGAAGCTTTCTTT.

The chain links TRBV7-2 to TRBJ1-2; D perhaps matches TRBD1 (5 bases). The V end was cut by 1 base, the J end by 4 bases, with 10 bases between. CDR1 and CDR2 from the germline V gene are SGHTA and FQGNSA. The CDR3 spans 14 residues. The CDR3 spells CASSLGGGGYGYTF. The DNA of the CDR3 is TGTGCCAGCAGCTTAGGGGGGGGTGGCTATGGCTACACCTTC.

The genes are TRBV4-1 and TRBJ1-1; D unclear. Trimming pared 0 bases from V and 11 bases from J, leaving 13 bases between. Germline assignment: CDR1 MGHRA and CDR2 YSYEKL. The CDR3 length is 13 residues. This CDR3 reads CASSQETGSWAFF. CDR3 bases: TGCGCCAGCAGCCAAGAGACCGGGTCTTGGGCTTTCTTT.

The count of this clone is one. The chain couples TRBV7-3 to TRBJ2-7; 8 bases align to TRBD1. V gave up 6 bases and J gave up 5 bases; unmatched junction bases: 9. CDR3 length equals 14 residues. Per the germline V gene, CDR1 is SGHTA and CDR2 is FQGTGA. The DNA of the CDR3 is TGTGCCAGCAGACCCACAGGGGGATCCGACGAGCAGTACTTC. Protein: CASRPTGGSDEQYF.

This clone has only one observation. The gene calls are TRBV15 and TRBJ2-4; D uncertain. The CDR3 extends over 19 amino acids. CDR1 is LNHNV, CDR2 YYDKDF, per germline (reference sequence). Trimming pared 1 base from V and 0 bases from J, leaving 19 bases between. In DNA, the CDR3 is TGTGCCACCAGCAGAGGGGCTGACCTCCCCTATGGAGCCAAAAACATTCAGTACTTC. Its protein product is CATSRGADLPYGAKNIQYF.